The 8 T cell receptor beta chains below were found in one sample sequenced in a study of T cells in tuberculosis. Sorting used thawed, overnight-rested PBMC stained with anti-CD3, a viability dye and GMM-loaded CD1B tetramer. C32 glucose monomycolate from Rhodococcus equi was loaded onto the CD1B tetramers. Generated by immunoSEQ multiplex PCR, the TCRdb table keeps only in-frame clones and is missing some. Found here are 80,000 to 100,000 clones, more than 75% of them singletons; the top ten hold approximately 2%. The sample was CD1b-GMM tetramer-negative cells sorted from PBMCs. The source of these receptors is an adult woman with latent tuberculosis.

The chain links TRBV10-3 to TRBJ1-5; maybe TRBD1 (6 bases). Trimming stripped 6 bases from V and 3 bases from J, with 15 bases between. Germline loops: CDR1 ENHRY, CDR2 SYGVKD. The CDR3 runs to 15 residues. CDR3 in DNA: TGTGCCATCAGCGAGGCCGACAGGACCAATCAGCCCCAGCATTTT. This translates into CAISEADRTNQPQHF.

The gene calls are TRBV6-4 and TRBJ2-3, with D tentatively TRBD1 (6 bases). This CDR3 spans 14 amino acids. Germline CDR1 MRHNA, CDR2 SNTAGT. Between the trimmed V and J ends, which lost 5 bases and 2 bases, there was a span of 11 bases. The CDR3 DNA is TGTGCCAGCAGTCGGGACACCTTCACAGATACGCAGTATTTT. This sequence encodes CASSRDTFTDTQYF.

The chain employs TRBV2 and TRBJ2-3, with TRBD2 matching 7 bases. Per germline, CDR1 SNHLY and CDR2 FYNNEI. The CDR3 loop spans 16 amino acids. Trimming cost V 3 bases and J 2 bases; bases outside gene matches: 8. DNA of the CDR3: TGTGCCAGCAGTGATGGGGTTAGCGGGCACACAGATACGCAGTATTTT. Protein sequence: CASSDGVSGHTDTQYF.

V gene TRBV6-1 combines with J gene TRBJ1-1, with D possibly matching TRBD1 (5 bases). Looked up from germline, CDR1 is MNHNS and CDR2 is SASEGT. The CDR3 runs to 14 residues. Trimming shortened V by 8 bases and J by 4 bases, and 17 bases separated the two germline ends. The CDR3 DNA follows: TGTGCCAGCGGGGGGAAGGGGTTCCTCACTGAAGCTTTCTTT. Translating it yields CASGGKGFLTEAFF.

The chain couples TRBV7-2 to TRBJ1-1; D is undetermined. V lost 6 bases, J lost 4 bases, and 6 bases lay in between. The V gene's germline CDR1 is SGHTA and CDR2 FQGNSA. This CDR3 has 11 amino acids. This CDR3 is CASRPGTEAFF. The DNA for the CDR3 is TGTGCCAGCAGGCCCGGCACTGAAGCTTTCTTT.

V gene TRBV5-6 combines with J gene TRBJ1-3, with unresolved D. Trimming left V 0 bases short and J 4 bases short, with 14 bases between. The CDR3 contains 16 residues. Germline CDR1 and CDR2: SGHDT and YYEEEE. Here the CDR3 DNA reads TGTGCCAGCAGCTTGGCGGGCGGGTACCCCGGAAACACCATATATTTT. Amino acid sequence: CASSLAGGYPGNTIYF.

J is TRBJ1-5 and V is TRBV10-1; TRBD1 is a possible D gene (5 bases). The V end was cut by 2 bases, the J end by 7 bases, with 9 bases between. The germline V gene has CDR1 WNHNN and CDR2 SYGVQD (reference sequence). CDR3 length equals 13 residues. CDR3: CASSEAGNQPQHF. DNA of the CDR3: TGCGCCAGCAGTGAGGCAGGGAACCAGCCCCAGCATTTT.

The chain carries TRBV19 and TRBJ2-7, with 9 bases fitting TRBD1. CDR1 is LNHDA and CDR2 is SQIVND in the germline V gene (reference sequence). The CDR3 has 16 residues. The ends lost 2 bases at V and 4 bases at J; junction bases unmatched: 9. The CDR3 sequence: CASSITYRGQRYEQYF. CDR3 coding DNA: TGTGCCAGTAGTATAACGTACAGGGGGCAGCGGTACGAGCAGTACTTC.